The rows below give T cell receptor beta chains drawn from one sample of a study of blood T cell repertoires in COVID-19. Clones were read by immunoSEQ multiplex PCR, and TCRdb kept only the in-frame ones, dropping some. The top ten hold under 2% of the sample, which has about 440,000 clones, roughly 87% seen once. The material sequenced was PBMCs or T cells enriched from blood (not recorded which). These receptors all come from a woman aged 18-29 years with acute COVID-19. The CDR3 runs from the conserved cysteine through the conserved F or W. D genes are given only for firm matches. Rows may omit the clone size; those that give it use once, few, many or a size class.

TRBJ1-1 TRBV19 - once CASSRLDSEAFF TGTGCCAGTAGTCGCCTCGACAGTGAAGCTTTCTTT
TRBJ2-7 TRBV10-3 - - CAIQGEEVHEQYF TGTGCCATCCAGGGGGAGGAAGTCCACGAGCAGTACTTC
TRBJ2-7 TRBV15 TRBD1 - CATSRRQGEQYF TGTGCCACCAGCAGAAGACAGGGCGAGCAGTACTTC
TRBJ1-2 TRBV27 TRBD1 - CASSMEQGAYGYTF TGTGCCAGCAGTATGGAGCAGGGGGCTTATGGCTACACCTTC
TRBJ2-2 TRBV29-1 - - CSVVGGGGIAGELFF TGCAGCGTTGTCGGCGGAGGGGGCATAGCCGGGGAGCTGTTTTTT
TRBJ1-6 TRBV27 - - CASSLSRRGNSPLHF TGTGCCAGCAGTTTATCACGTAGGGGGAATTCACCCCTCCACTTT
TRBJ2-1 TRBV7-2 TRBD2 - CASSLLAGGNEQFF TGTGCCAGCAGCTTACTAGCGGGAGGAAATGAGCAGTTCTTC
TRBJ2-7 TRBV5-1 - - CASSLGQGGRQYF TGCGCCAGCAGCTTGGGTCAGGGCGGTAGGCAGTACTTC
TRBJ1-1 TRBV18 - - CASSSYRVKNTEAFF TGTGCCAGCTCATCGTACAGGGTAAAGAACACTGAAGCTTTCTTT
TRBJ1-2 TRBV29-1 - - CSVGPEGDGYTF TGCAGCGTGGGACCCGAGGGGGACGGCTACACCTTC
TRBJ1-1 TRBV12-3/TRBV12-4 - - CASSLNRDTEAFF TGTGCCAGCAGTTTAAACAGGGACACTGAAGCTTTCTTT
TRBJ1-2 TRBV4-1 - - CASSQHTYNREKVYGYTF TGCGCCAGCAGCCAACACACGTACAACAGGGAGAAGGTCTATGGCTACACCTTC
TRBJ1-2 TRBV5-1 - few CASSLDGSNMYGYTF TGCGCCAGCAGCTTGGACGGGAGCAATATGTATGGCTACACCTTC
TRBJ2-7 TRBV7-9 - - CASSFRVEQYF TGTGCCAGCAGCTTCCGGGTCGAGCAGTACTTC
TRBJ2-6 TRBV7-2 - - CASSSRLTSGANVLTF TGTGCCAGCAGCTCCCGACTCACGTCTGGGGCCAACGTCCTGACTTTC
TRBJ1-6 TRBV6-5 - - CASRTGQFGLRVLHF TGTGCCAGCAGAACCGGACAGTTTGGGTTGAGGGTCCTCCACTTT
TRBJ2-1 TRBV23-1 - - CASSQPDISSYNEQFF TGCGCCAGCAGTCAGCCCGACATCAGCTCCTACAATGAGCAGTTCTTC
TRBJ2-2 TRBV5-3 - many CARRTRQNGELFF TGTGCCAGAAGGACGAGGCAGAACGGGGAGCTGTTTTTT
TRBJ2-5 TRBV5-4 TRBD1 - CASSFQGQGLETQYF TGTGCCAGCAGCTTTCAGGGACAGGGGTTGGAGACCCAGTACTTC
TRBJ2-7 TRBV7-9 TRBD2 - CASSLAGLSTYEQYF TGTGCCAGCAGCTTAGCGGGACTATCGACCTACGAGCAGTACTTC
TRBJ1-1 TRBV5-1 - - CASSLDGGTTEAFF TGCGCCAGCAGCTTGGATGGAGGGACGACTGAAGCTTTCTTT
TRBJ2-7 TRBV19 TRBD1 - CASSRTGNYEQYF TGTGCCAGTAGTCGGACAGGAAACTACGAGCAGTACTTC
TRBJ2-7 TRBV5-6 TRBD2 - CASSLIPSGSGEQYF TGTGCCAGCAGCTTGATTCCTAGCGGGAGCGGGGAGCAGTACTTC
TRBJ2-7 TRBV21-1 - - CASSKFTAGQARLEQYF TGTGCCAGCAGCAAATTTACCGCGGGACAGGCGAGGCTCGAGCAGTACTTC
TRBJ2-5 TRBV2 TRBD1 once CASSITPPDRGREETQYF TGTGCCAGCAGCATAACCCCCCCGGACAGGGGGAGAGAAGAGACCCAGTACTTC
TRBJ1-5 TRBV27 - - CASSLRSNQPQHF TGTGCCAGCAGTTTGAGGAGCAATCAGCCCCAGCATTTT
TRBJ1-2 TRBV18 TRBD1 - CASSPITGTDYGYTF TGTGCCAGCTCACCAATCACCGGGACAGACTATGGCTACACCTTC